This TCR beta chain was identified during a study of T cell repertoires in cytomegalovirus infection. Between the trimmed V and J ends, which lost 0 bases and 10 bases, there was a span of 12 bases. The CDR3 consists of 13 residues. Germline values: CDR1 SGHVS, CDR2 FNYEAQ. TCRdb used MiXCR to reprocess the reads, holding one entry per CDR3 protein. Here the sample spans around 770,000 distinct CDR3 sequences, about 28% being singletons. About this clonotype: Its antigen is not identified.

The V call is TRBV7-6, the J call TRBJ2-5, with a weak D call TRBD2 (6 bases). The TCR sequence derives from a human donor in good health (CMV status not recorded). Some clones in this sample may be carry-over from other donors' samples. Here the sequenced sample was cultured CD8+ T cells from PBMCs, taken from culture after CMV antigen stimulation. Here the CDR3 reads CASSLAVLEGQYF. The CDR3 DNA sequence: TGTGCCAGCAGCTTAGCTGTTTTGGAGGGCCAGTACTTC. Supplemented by reference TRBV7-6 and TRBJ2-5, the full variable domain reads GAGVSQSPRYKVTKRGQDVALRCDPISGHVSLYWYRQALGQGPEFLTYFNYEAQQDKSGLPNDRFSAERPEGSISTLTIQRTEQRDSAMYRCASSLAVLEGQYFGPGTRLLVL.